The next 14 T cell receptor beta chains were all read from a single sample in a study of cytomegalovirus exposure and HLA in healthy donors. Use of 60 Vbeta and 13 Jbeta primers characterized the PCR. Repertoires were generated with immunoSEQ multiplex PCR, while TCRdb's copy carries only in-frame clones and drops some. The sample holds roughly 120,000 clones, roughly 76% seen once. Sample: PBMCs. Receptors originate from a woman in her 50s in good health and CMV-seropositive.

V and J are TRBV14 and TRBJ2-7, with 7 bases that match TRBD2. The ends lost 2 bases at V and 3 bases at J; junction bases unmatched: 1. Per germline, CDR1 SGHDN and CDR2 FVKESK. This CDR3 is 13 amino acids long. This CDR3 reads CASSQWEGYEQYF. CDR3 nucleotides: TGTGCCAGCAGCCAATGGGAGGGCTACGAGCAGTACTTC.

J is TRBJ2-6 and V is TRBV4-3; TRBD1 matches 7 bases. After removal of 2 bases from V and 6 bases from J, the junction contained 4 bases not matched to a gene. CDR1 is LGHNA, CDR2 YSLEER, per germline. The CDR3 covers 15 residues. In DNA form, the CDR3 reads TGCGCCAGCAGCCAAACGACAGGGTCGGCCAACGTCCTGACTTTC. Protein product: CASSQTTGSANVLTF.

The chain couples TRBV18 to TRBJ2-2, with 13 bases lining up with TRBD2. The V gene end was trimmed by 5 bases and the J gene end by 6 bases; junction bases not matched to a gene: 6. The CDR3 runs 16 residues. CDR1 and CDR2 from the germline V gene are KGHSH and LQKENI. CDR3 nucleotide sequence: TGTGCCAGCTCATCCGGGACTAGCGGGACGGCCGGGGAGCTGTTTTTT. It is translated as CASSSGTSGTAGELFF.

Only a few counts were recorded for this clone. The rearrangement uses TRBV7-9 and TRBJ2-5; D is perhaps TRBD1 (5 bases). Looked up from germline, CDR1 is SEHNR and CDR2 is FQNEAQ (reference sequence). Trimming cost V 0 bases and J 4 bases, with 12 bases left between them. The CDR3 consists of 15 residues. The CDR3 protein is CASSLAQQGPETQYF. The CDR3 DNA sequence: TGTGCCAGCAGCTTAGCGCAGCAGGGTCCAGAGACCCAGTACTTC.

The chain joins TRBV6-5 to TRBJ1-5; D possibly corresponds to TRBD1 (5 bases). Germline CDR1 and CDR2: MNHEY and SVGAGI. V was shortened by 6 bases and J by 1 base, with 10 bases between the two germline ends. The CDR3 runs 14 residues. CDR3 sequence reads: CASSRAASNQPQHF. The CDR3 DNA reads TGTGCCAGCAGCAGGGCAGCGAGCAATCAGCCCCAGCATTTT.

The chain combines TRBV7-6 with TRBJ2-7; D unresolved. Germline lookup yields CDR1 SGHVS and CDR2 FNYEAQ. The V end lost 1 base, the J end lost 5 bases, and 12 bases lay between the germline ends. CDR3 length: 14 residues. CDR3 sequence reads: CASSLGAPSHEQYF. CDR3 nucleotides: TGTGCCAGCAGCTTAGGGGCCCCTTCACACGAGCAGTACTTC. Looking up the rest from reference TRBV7-6 and TRBJ2-7 gives the full variable domain: GAGVSQSPRYKVTKRGQDVALRCDPISGHVSLYWYRQALGQGPEFLTYFNYEAQQDKSGLPNDRFSAERPEGSISTLTIQRTEQRDSAMYRCASSLGAPSHEQYFGPGTRLTVT.

V and J are TRBV5-1 and TRBJ2-5; no clear D. CDR3 length: 15 amino acids. V lost 0 bases to trimming and J lost 2 bases, with 11 bases between them. CDR1 and CDR2 (germline): SGHRS, YFSETQ. CDR3 region: CASSLVANIQETQYF. CDR3 in DNA: TGCGCCAGCAGCTTGGTAGCAAACATACAAGAGACCCAGTACTTC.

For this clone: At one end the junction does not follow the germline gene, possibly because of a read error. V usage is TRBV7-9 and J usage is TRBJ2-5; 10 positions match TRBD1. CDR1 and CDR2 (germline): SEHNR, FQNEAQ (reference sequence). This CDR3 has 16 residues. CDR3 nucleotides: TGTTCCAGCAGCATGGGGACAGGGGCACTTCGGGAGACCCAGTACTTC. Encoded protein: CSSSMGTGALRETQYF. Filled out from reference TRBV7-9 and TRBJ2-5, the complete variable domain reads DTGVSQNPRHKITKRGQNVTFRCDPISEHNRLYWYRQTLGQGPEFLTYFQNEAQLEKSRLLSDRFSAERPKGSFSTLEIQRTEQGDSAMYLCSSSMGTGALRETQYFGPGTRLLVL.

The chain has TRBV10-3 and TRBJ1-2, with 9 bases fitting TRBD1. J gave up 4 bases and V 2 bases, and 5 bases lay outside the gene matches. Germline assignment: CDR1 ENHRY and CDR2 SYGVKD. CDR3 length: 15 residues. The CDR3: CAISETGQGTYGYTF. For the CDR3, the DNA is TGTGCCATCAGTGAGACGGGACAGGGTACCTATGGCTACACCTTC.

V is TRBV10-3 and J is TRBJ2-7; 10 bases fit TRBD1. The trim removed 6 bases at V and 2 bases at J, leaving 4 bases unmatched. Germline V gives CDR1 ENHRY, CDR2 SYGVKD. The CDR3 covers 14 residues. CDR3 sequence (DNA): TGTGCCATCAGGATCGGGACAGGGGCCTACGAGCAGTACTTC. This gives the protein CAIRIGTGAYEQYF.

The V gene is TRBV4-2, the J gene TRBJ1-2; 8 bases are a match to TRBD1. The CDR3 runs to 14 residues. The V and J ends lost 2 bases and 4 bases, in that order; junction bases with no gene match: 3. CDR1 and CDR2 (germline): LGHNA, YNFKEQ. CDR3 in amino acids: CASSQPTGVYGYTF. In nucleotides, the CDR3 is TGTGCCAGCAGCCAACCGACAGGGGTCTATGGCTACACCTTC.

The chain has TRBV6-5 and TRBJ2-5; TRBD2 matches 9 bases. This CDR3 is 14 amino acids long. Germline V gene sequence: CDR1 MNHEY, CDR2 SVGAGI. With V trimmed by 6 bases and J by 5 bases, 7 bases remained unmatched. CDR3 region: CASRNSGGGETQYF. The CDR3 bases are TGTGCCAGCAGAAATAGCGGGGGCGGGGAGACCCAGTACTTC.

In this sample, this clone turned up once. The chain carries TRBV18 and TRBJ1-1; TRBD1 matches 9 bases. The CDR3 extends over 16 amino acids. Germline V gene data show CDR1 as KGHSH and CDR2 as LQKENI. With V trimmed by 3 bases and J by 1 base, 6 bases remained unmatched. CDR3 sequence reads: CASSPIQGAGNTEAFF. CDR3 bases: TGTGCCAGCTCACCTATACAGGGGGCAGGGAACACTGAAGCTTTCTTT.

V gene TRBV5-6 combines with J gene TRBJ2-5; a weak D match, TRBD1 (6 bases). Trimming shortened V by 4 bases and J by 7 bases, and 17 bases separated the two germline ends. The CDR3 extends over 14 amino acids. Germline CDR1 reads SGHDT; CDR2 reads YYEEEE. The CDR3 DNA sequence: TGTGCCAGCAGCACCGGACAGTCCCCTCGGACCCAGTACTTC. Translated: CASSTGQSPRTQYF.